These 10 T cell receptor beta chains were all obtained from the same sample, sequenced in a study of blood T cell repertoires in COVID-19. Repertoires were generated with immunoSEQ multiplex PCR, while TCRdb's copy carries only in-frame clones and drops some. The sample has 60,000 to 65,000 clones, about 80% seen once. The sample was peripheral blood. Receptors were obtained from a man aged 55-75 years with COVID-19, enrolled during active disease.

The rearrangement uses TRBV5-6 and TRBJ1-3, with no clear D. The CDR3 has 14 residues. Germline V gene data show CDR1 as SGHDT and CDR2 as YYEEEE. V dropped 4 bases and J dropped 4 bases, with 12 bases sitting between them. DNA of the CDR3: TGTGCCAGCAGCAGGTCGGGTGTAGGAAACACCATATATTTT. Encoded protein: CASSRSGVGNTIYF.

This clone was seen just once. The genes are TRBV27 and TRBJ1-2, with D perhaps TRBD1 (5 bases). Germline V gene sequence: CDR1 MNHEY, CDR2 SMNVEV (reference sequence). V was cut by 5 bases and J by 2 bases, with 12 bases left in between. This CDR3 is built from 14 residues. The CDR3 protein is CASSPTGANYGYTF. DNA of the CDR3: TGTGCCAGCAGTCCCACAGGAGCGAACTATGGCTACACCTTC.

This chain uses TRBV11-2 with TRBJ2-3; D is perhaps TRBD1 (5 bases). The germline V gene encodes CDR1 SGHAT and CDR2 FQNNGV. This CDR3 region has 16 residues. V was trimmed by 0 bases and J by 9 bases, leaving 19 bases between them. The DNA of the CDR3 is TGTGCCAGCAGCTTAGAAGGGGCTACCTCCCACTCGACGCAGTATTTT. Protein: CASSLEGATSHSTQYF.

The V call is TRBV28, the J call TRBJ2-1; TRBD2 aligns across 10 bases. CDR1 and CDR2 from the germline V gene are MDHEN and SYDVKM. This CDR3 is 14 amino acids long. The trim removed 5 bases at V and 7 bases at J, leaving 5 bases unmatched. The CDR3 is CASSPGTSVNEQFF. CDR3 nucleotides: TGTGCCAGCAGTCCAGGGACTAGCGTTAATGAGCAGTTCTTC.

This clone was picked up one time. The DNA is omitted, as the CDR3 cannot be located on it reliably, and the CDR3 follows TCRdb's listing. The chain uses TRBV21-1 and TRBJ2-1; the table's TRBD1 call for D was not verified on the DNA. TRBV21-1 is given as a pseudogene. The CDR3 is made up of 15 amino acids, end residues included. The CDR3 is CASSKVGPGINEQFF.

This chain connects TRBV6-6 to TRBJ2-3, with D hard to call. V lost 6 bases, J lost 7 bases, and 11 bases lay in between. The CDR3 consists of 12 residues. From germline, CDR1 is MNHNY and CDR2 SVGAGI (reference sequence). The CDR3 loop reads CASRETFHTQYF. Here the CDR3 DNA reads TGTGCCAGCAGAGAGACTTTTCATACGCAGTATTTT.

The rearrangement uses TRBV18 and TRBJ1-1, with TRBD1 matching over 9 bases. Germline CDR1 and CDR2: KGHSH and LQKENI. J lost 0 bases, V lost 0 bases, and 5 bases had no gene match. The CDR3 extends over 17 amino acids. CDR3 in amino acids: CASSPPIQGALNTEAFF. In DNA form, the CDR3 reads TGTGCCAGCTCACCACCGATACAGGGGGCCTTGAACACTGAAGCTTTCTTT.

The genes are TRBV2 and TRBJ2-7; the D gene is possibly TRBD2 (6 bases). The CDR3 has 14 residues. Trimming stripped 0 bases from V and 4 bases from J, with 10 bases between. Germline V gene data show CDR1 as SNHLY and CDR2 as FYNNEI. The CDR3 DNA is TGTGCCAGCAGTGAAGCGGCCGGGAGTTACGAGCAGTACTTC. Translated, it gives CASSEAAGSYEQYF.

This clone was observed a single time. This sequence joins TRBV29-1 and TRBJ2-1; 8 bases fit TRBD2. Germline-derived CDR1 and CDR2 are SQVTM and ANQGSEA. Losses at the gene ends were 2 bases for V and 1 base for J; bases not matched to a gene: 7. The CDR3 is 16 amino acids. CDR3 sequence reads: CSVEKSGSLSYNEQFF. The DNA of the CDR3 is TGCAGCGTTGAAAAGAGCGGGAGTTTGTCCTACAATGAGCAGTTCTTC.

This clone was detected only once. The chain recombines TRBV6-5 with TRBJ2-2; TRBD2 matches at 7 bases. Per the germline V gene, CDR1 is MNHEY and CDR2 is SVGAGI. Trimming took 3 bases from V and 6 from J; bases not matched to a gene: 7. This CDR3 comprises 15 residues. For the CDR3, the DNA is TGTGCCAGCAGTTATGCGGGAGTCGGACCCGGGGAGCTGTTTTTT. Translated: CASSYAGVGPGELFF.